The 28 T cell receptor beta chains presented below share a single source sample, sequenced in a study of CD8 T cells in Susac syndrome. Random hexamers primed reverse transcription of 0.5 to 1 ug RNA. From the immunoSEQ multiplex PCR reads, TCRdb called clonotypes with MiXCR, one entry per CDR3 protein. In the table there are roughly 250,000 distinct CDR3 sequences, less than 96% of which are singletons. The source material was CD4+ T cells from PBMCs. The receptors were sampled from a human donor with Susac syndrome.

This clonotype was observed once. The CDR3 DNA is TGTGCCAGCAGTTCCCCCCCAAATAGCAATCAGCCCCAGCATTTT. It encodes CASSSPPNSNQPQHF. This chain links TRBV28 with TRBJ1-5, with D hard to call. The CDR3 length is 15 residues. With 4 bases removed from V and 0 bases from J, the gap between germline ends came to 10 bases. Germline V gene lookup returns CDR1 MDHEN and CDR2 SYDVKM.

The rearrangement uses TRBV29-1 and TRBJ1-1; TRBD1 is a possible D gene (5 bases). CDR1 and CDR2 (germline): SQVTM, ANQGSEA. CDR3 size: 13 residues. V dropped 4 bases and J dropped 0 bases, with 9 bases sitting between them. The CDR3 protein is CSVVRTLNTEAFF. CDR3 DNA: TGCAGCGTTGTGCGGACATTGAACACTGAAGCTTTCTTT.

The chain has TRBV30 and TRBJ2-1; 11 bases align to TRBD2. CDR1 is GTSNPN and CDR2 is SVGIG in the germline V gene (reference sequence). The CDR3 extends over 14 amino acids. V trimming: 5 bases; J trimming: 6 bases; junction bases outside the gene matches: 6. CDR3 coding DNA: TGTGCCTGGTTTAGCGGGAGGGCCGTCAATGAGCAGTTCTTC. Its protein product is CAWFSGRAVNEQFF.

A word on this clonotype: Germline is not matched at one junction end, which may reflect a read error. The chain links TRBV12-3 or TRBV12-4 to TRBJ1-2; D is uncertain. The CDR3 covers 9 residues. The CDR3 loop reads CASSPPPAF. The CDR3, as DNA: TGTGCCAGCAGTCCCCCCCCCGCCTTC.

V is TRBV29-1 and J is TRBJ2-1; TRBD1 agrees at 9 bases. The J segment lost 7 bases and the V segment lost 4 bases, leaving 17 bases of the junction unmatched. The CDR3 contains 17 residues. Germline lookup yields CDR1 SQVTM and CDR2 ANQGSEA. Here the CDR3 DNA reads TGCAGCGTTGGGAAAGTGACAGGGGGAAGATTCCAGAATGAGCAGTTCTTC. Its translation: CSVGKVTGGRFQNEQFF.

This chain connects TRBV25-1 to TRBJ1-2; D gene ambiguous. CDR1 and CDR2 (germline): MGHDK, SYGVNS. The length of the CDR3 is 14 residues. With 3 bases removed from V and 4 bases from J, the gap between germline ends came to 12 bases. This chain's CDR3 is CASSDPGRAYGYTF. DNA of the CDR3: TGTGCCAGCAGTGATCCCGGGAGGGCCTATGGCTACACCTTC.

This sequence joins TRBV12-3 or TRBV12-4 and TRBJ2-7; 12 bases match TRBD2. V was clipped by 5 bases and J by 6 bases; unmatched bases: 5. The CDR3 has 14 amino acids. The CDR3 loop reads CASSLTSGSSEQYF. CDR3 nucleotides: TGTGCCAGCAGTCTGACTAGCGGGAGCAGCGAGCAGTACTTC.

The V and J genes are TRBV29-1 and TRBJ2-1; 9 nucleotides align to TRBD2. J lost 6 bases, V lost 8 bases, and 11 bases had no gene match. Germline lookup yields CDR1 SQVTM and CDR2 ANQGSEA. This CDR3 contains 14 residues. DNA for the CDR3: TGCAGCCCCATCCGGGCGGGAGGGTTCAATGAGCAGTTCTTC. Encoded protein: CSPIRAGGFNEQFF.

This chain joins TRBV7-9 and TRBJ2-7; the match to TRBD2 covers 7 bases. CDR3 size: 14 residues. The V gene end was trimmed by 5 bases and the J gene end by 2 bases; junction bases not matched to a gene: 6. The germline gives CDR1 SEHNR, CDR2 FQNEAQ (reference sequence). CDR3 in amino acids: CASSPPTSAYEQYF. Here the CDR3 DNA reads TGTGCCAGCAGCCCCCCAACTAGCGCCTACGAGCAGTACTTC.

CDR3 nucleotides: TGTGCCAGCAGTTCGGGACTAGCGGGAGGCGTCCAAGAGACCCAGTACTTC. As protein: CASSSGLAGGVQETQYF. This rearrangement joins TRBV27 to TRBJ2-5; 15 bases agree with TRBD2. Germline CDR1 MNHEY, CDR2 SMNVEV (reference sequence). V lost 4 bases and J lost 1; bases outside the gene matches: 4. This CDR3 spans 17 amino acids.

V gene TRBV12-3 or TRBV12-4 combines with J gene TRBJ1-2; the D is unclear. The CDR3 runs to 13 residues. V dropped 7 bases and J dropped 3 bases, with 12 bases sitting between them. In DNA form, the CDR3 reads TGTGCCAGCACTTTGAGCGGCTACTATGGCTACACCTTC. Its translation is CASTLSGYYGYTF.

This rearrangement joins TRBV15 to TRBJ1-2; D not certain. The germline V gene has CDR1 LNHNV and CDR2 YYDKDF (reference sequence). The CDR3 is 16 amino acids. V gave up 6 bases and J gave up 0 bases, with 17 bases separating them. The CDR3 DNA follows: TGTGCCACCAGTCGACGGACGGGAGGGCCTAACTATGGCTACACCTTC. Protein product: CATSRRTGGPNYGYTF.

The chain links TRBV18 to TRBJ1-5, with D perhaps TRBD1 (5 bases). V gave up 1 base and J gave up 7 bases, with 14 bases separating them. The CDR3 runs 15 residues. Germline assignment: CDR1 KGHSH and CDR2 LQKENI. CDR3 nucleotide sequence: TGTGCCAGCTCACCACAGAGTGGGGCAGGGCAGCCCCAGCATTTT. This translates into CASSPQSGAGQPQHF.

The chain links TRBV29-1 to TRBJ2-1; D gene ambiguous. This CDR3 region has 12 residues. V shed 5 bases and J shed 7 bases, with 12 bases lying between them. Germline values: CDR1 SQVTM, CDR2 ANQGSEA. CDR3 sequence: CSVSLVGNEQFF. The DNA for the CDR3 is TGCAGCGTTTCCCTAGTAGGAAATGAGCAGTTCTTC.

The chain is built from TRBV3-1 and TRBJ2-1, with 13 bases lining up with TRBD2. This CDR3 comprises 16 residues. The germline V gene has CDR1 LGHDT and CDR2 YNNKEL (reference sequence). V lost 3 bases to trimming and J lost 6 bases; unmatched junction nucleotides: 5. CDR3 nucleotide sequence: TGTGCCAGCAGCCACCTCACTAGCGGGAGGGCCAATGAGCAGTTCTTC. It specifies CASSHLTSGRANEQFF.

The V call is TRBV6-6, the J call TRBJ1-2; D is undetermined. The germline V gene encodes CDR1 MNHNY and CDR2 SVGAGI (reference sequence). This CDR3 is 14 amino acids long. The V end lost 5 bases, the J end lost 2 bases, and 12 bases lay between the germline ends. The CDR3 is CASSLDRQNYGYTF. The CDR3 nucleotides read TGTGCCAGCAGTCTCGACCGACAAAACTATGGCTACACCTTC.

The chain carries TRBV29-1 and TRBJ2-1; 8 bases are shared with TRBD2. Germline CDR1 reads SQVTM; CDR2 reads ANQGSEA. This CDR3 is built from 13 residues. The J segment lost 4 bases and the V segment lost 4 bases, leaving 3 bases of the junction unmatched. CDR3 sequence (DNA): TGCAGCGTTGGGCGGGGGGTATACAATGAGCAGTTCTTC. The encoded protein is CSVGRGVYNEQFF.

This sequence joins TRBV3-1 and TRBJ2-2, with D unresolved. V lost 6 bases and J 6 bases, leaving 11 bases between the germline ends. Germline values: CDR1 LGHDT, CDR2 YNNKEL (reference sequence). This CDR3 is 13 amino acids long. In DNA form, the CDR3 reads TGTGCCAGCAGTTTCACGATTTCCGGGGAGCTGTTTTTT. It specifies CASSFTISGELFF.

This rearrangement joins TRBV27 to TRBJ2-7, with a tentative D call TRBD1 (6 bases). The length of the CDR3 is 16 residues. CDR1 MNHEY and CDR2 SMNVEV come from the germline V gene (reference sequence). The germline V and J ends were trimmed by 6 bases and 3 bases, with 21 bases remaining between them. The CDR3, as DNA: TGTGCCAGCAGCGACATTCAGGGGCCCCGAGTCTACGAGCAGTACTTC. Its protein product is CASSDIQGPRVYEQYF.

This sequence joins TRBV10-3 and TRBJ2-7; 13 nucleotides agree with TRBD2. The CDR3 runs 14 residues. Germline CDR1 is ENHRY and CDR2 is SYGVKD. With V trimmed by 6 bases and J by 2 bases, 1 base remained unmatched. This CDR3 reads CAIRGTSGTYEQYF. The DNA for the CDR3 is TGTGCCATCAGGGGGACTAGCGGGACCTACGAGCAGTACTTC.

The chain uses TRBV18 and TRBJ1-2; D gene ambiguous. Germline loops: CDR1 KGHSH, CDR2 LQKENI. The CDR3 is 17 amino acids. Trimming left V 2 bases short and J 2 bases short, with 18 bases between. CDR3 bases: TGTGCCAGCTCACCATACTACTCCCTGGACGGAAACTATGGCTACACCTTC. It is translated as CASSPYYSLDGNYGYTF. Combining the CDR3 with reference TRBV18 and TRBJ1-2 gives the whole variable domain NAGVMQNPRHLVRRRGQEARLRCSPMKGHSHVYWYRQLPEEGLKFMVYLQKENIIDESGMPKERFSAEFPKEGPSILRIQQVVRGDSAAYFCASSPYYSLDGNYGYTFGSGTRLTVV.

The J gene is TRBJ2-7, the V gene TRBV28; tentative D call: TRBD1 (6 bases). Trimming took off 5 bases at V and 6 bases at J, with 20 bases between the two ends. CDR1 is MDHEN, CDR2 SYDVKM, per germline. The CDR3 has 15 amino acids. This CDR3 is CASSTTGGGFSEQYF. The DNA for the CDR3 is TGTGCCAGCAGTACGACAGGTGGAGGATTCTCCGAGCAGTACTTC.

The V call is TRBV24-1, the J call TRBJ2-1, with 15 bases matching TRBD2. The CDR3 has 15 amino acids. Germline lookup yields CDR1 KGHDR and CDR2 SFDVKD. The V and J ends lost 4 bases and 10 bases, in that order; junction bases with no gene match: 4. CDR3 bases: TGTGCCACCAGTGACACCGGGACTAGCGGGAGGGAGCAGTTCTTC. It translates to CATSDTGTSGREQFF.

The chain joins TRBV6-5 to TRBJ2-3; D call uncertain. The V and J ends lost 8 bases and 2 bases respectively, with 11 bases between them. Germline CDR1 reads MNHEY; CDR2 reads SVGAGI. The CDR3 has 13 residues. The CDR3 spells CASRETPTDTQYF. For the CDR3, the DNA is TGTGCCAGCCGAGAGACACCCACAGATACGCAGTATTTT.

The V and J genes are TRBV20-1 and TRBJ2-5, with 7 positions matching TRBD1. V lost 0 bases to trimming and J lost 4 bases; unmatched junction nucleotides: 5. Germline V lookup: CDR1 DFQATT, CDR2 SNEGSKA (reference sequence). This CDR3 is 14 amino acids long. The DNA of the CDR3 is TGCAGTGCTAGAGACCCCAGGGGGAGAGAGACCCAGTACTTC. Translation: CSARDPRGRETQYF.

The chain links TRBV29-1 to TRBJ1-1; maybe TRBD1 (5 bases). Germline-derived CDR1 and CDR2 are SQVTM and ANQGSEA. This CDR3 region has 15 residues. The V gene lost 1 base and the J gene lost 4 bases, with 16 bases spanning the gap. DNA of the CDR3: TGCAGCGTTGAAGGTGGAGGGGTTTGGGTCACTGAAGCTTTCTTT. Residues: CSVEGGGVWVTEAFF.

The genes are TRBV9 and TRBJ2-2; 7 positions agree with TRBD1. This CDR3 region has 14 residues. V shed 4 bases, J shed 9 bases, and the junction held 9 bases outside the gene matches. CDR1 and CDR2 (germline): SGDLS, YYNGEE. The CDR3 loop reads CASSPRQGYRELFF. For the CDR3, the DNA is TGTGCCAGCAGCCCCCGACAGGGCTACCGGGAGCTGTTTTTT.

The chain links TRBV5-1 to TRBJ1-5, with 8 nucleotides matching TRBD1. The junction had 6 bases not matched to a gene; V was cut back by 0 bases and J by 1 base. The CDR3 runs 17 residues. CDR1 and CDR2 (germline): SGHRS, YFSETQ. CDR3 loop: CASSLAPTGESNQPQHF. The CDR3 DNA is TGCGCCAGCAGCTTGGCTCCGACAGGGGAAAGCAATCAGCCCCAGCATTTT.